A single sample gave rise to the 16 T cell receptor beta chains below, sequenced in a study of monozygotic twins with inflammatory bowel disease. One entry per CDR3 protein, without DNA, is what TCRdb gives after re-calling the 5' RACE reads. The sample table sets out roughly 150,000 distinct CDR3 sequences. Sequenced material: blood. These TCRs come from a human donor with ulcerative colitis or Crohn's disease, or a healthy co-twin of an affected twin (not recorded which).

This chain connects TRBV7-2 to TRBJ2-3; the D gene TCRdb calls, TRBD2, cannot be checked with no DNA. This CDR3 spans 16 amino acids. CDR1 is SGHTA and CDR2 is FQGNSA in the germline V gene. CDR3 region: CASSWSGITSTDTQYF. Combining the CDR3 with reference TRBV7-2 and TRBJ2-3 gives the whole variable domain GAGVSQSPSNKVTEKGKDVELRCDPISGHTALYWYRQSLGQGLEFLIYFQGNSAPDKSGLPSDRFSAERTGGSVSTLTIQRTQQEDSAVYLCASSWSGITSTDTQYFGPGTRLTVL.

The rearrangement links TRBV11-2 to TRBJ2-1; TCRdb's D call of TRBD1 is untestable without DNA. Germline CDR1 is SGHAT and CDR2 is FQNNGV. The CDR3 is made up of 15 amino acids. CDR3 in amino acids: CASSPRTGVANEQFF.

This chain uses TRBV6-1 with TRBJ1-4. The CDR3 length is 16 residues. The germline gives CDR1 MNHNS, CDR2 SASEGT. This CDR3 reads CASRSRGGRGNEKLFF.

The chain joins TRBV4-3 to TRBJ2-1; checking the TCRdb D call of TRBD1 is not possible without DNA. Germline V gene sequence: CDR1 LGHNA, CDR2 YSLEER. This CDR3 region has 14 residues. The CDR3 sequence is CASSHPGGDNEQFF.

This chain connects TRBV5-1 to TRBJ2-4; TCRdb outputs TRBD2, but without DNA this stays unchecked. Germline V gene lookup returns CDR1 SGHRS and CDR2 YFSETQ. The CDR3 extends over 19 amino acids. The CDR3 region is CASSLAGVGGPSAKNIQYF.

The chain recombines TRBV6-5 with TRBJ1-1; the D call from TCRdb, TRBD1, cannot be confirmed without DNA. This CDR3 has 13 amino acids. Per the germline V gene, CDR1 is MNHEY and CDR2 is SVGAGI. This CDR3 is CATGTGFHTEAFF.

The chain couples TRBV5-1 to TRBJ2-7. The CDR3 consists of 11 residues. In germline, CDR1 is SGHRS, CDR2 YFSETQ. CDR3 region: CASSFLGEQYF.

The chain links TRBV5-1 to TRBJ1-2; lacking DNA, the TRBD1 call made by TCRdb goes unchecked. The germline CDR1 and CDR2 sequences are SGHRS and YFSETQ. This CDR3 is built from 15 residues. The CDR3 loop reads CASSPGTALNYGYTF.

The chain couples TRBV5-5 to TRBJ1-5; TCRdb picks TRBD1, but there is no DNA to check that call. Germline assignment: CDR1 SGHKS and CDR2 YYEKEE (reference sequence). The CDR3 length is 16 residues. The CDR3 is CASSLVETVGNQPQHF. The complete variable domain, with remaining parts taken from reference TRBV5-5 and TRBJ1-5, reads DAGVTQSPTHLIKTRGQQVTLRCSPISGHKSVSWYQQVLGQGPQFIFQYYEKEERGRGNFPDRFSARQFPNYSSELNVNALLLGDSALYLCASSLVETVGNQPQHFGDGTRLSIL.

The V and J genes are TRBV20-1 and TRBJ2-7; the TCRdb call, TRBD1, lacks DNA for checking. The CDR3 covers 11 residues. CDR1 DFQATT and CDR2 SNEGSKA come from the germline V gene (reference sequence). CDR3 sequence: CSARRAHEQYF.

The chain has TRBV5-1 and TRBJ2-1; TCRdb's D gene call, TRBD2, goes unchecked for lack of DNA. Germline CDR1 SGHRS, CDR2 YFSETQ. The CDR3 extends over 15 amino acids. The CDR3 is CASSLKAGREGEQFF.

This CDR3 reads CSVEREVQNIQYF. The V gene is TRBV29-1, the J gene TRBJ2-4; TCRdb designates TRBD2, a call that cannot be tested without DNA. Per germline, CDR1 SQVTM and CDR2 ANQGSEA. The CDR3 consists of 13 residues.

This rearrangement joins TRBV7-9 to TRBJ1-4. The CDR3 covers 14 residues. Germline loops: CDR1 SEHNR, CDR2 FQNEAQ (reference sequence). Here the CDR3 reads CASRMASDNEKLFF.

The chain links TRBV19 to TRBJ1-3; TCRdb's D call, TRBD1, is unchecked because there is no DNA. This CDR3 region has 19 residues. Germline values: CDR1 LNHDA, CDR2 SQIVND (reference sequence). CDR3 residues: CATLSNRDRRLQSGNTIYF.

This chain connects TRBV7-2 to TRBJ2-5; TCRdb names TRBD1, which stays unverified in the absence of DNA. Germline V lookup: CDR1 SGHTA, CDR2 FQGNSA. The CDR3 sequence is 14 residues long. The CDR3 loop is CASSLVGAPETQYF.

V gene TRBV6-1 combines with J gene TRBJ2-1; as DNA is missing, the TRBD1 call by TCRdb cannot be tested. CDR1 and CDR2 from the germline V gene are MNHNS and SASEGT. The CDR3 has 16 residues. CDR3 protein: CASRGQGSASYNEQFF.